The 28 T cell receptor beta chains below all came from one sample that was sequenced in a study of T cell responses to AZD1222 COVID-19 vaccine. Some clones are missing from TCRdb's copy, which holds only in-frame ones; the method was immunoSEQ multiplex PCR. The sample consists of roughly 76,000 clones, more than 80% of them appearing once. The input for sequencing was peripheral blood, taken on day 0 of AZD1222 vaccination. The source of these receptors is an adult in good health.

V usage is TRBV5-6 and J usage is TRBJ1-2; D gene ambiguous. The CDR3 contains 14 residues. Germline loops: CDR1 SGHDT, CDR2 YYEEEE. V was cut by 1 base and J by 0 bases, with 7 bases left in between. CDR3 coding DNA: TGTGCCAGCAGCTTGTTTGGCACTAACTATGGCTACACCTTC. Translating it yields CASSLFGTNYGYTF.

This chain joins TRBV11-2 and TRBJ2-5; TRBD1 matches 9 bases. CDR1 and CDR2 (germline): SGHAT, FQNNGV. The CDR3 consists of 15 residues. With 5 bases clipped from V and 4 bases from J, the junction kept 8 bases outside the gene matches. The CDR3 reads CASSLGQGVVETQYF. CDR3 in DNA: TGTGCCAGCAGCCTGGGACAGGGAGTGGTAGAGACCCAGTACTTC.

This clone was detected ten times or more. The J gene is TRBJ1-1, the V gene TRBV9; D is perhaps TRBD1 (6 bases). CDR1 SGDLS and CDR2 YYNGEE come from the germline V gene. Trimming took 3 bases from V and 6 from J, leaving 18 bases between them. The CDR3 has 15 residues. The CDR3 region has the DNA TGTGCCAGCAGCGAAGCCGCCACAGGGAGCGCTGAAGCTTTCTTT. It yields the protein CASSEAATGSAEAFF.

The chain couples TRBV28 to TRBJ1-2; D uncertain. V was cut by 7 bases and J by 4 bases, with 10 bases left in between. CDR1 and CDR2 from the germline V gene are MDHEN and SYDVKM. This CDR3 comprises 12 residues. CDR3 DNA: TGTGCCAGCACCAGCCGGAGCTATGGCTACACCTTC. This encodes CASTSRSYGYTF.

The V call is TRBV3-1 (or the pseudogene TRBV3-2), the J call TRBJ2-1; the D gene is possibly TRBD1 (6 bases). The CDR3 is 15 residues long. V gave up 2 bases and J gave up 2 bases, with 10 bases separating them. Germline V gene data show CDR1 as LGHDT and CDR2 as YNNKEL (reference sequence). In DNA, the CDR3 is TGTGCCAGCAGCCAAAGTGGGGGCCCCTACAATGAGCAGTTCTTC. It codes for CASSQSGGPYNEQFF.

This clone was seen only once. The CDR3 region has the DNA TGTGCCAGCAGTCCGTACTCAAAAGACTCCTACGAGCAGTACTTC. This codes for CASSPYSKDSYEQYF. The chain combines TRBV2 with TRBJ2-7; D remains unclear. This CDR3 comprises 15 residues. With 5 bases removed from V and 0 bases from J, the gap between germline ends came to 14 bases. The germline V gene encodes CDR1 SNHLY and CDR2 FYNNEI.

The CDR3 region has the DNA TGTGCCAGCAGACCATGGTCCCCGGGAGTTGGCGGGGAGCTGTTTTTT. Protein sequence: CASRPWSPGVGGELFF. The gene calls are TRBV27 and TRBJ2-2, with D perhaps TRBD2 (6 bases). Trimming shortened V by 6 bases and J by 7 bases, and 21 bases separated the two germline ends. This CDR3 comprises 16 residues. The germline V gene has CDR1 MNHEY and CDR2 SMNVEV (reference sequence).

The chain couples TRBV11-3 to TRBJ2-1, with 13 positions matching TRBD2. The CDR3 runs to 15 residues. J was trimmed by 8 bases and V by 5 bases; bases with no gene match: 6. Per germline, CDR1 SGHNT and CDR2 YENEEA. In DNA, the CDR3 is TGTGCCAGCAGCCCGGGACTAGCGGGAACATATGAGCAGTTCTTC. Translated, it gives CASSPGLAGTYEQFF.

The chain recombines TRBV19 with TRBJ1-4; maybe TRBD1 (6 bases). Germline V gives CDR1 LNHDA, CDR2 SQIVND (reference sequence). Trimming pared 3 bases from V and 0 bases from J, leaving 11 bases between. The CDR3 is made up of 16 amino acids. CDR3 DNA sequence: TGTGCCAGTAGTATTGGCAGGGGCACAACTAATGAAAAACTGTTTTTT. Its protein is CASSIGRGTTNEKLFF.

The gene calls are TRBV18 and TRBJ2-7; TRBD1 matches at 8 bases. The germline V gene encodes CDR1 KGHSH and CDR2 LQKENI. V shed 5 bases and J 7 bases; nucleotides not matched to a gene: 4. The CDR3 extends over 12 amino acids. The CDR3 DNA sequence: TGTGCCAGCTCAAGGACAGGGCAAGAGCAGTACTTC. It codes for CASSRTGQEQYF.

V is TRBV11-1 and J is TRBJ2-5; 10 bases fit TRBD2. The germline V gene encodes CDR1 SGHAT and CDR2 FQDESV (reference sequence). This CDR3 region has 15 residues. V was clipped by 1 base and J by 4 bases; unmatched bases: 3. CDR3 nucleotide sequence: TGTGCCAGCAGCTTAGGCCTAGCGGGGGCAGAGACCCAGTACTTC. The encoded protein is CASSLGLAGAETQYF.

CDR3 region: CASSEAGTYYYEQYF. The CDR3 DNA is TGTGCCAGCAGTGAAGCAGGGACCTACTACTACGAGCAGTACTTC. The chain combines TRBV6-1 with TRBJ2-7; either TRBD1 or TRBD2 may fit D (5 bases each). Trimming took off 0 bases at V and 3 bases at J, with 12 bases between the two ends. CDR3 length equals 15 residues. The germline V gene encodes CDR1 MNHNS and CDR2 SASEGT.

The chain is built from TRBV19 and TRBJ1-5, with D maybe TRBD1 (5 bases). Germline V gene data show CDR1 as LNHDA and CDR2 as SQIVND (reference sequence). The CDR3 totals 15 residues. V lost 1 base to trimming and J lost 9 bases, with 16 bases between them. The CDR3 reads CASSIGAGGGRPQHF. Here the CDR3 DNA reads TGTGCCAGTAGTATAGGGGCAGGTGGGGGACGGCCCCAGCATTTT.

The CDR3 bases are TGCAGTGCCGAACCGGGACAGCACTTCACCTTC. The encoded protein is CSAEPGQHFTF. The V gene is TRBV20-1, the J gene TRBJ1-2, with TRBD1 identical over 7 bases. After removal of 6 bases from V and 13 bases from J, the junction contained 11 bases not matched to a gene. The CDR3 consists of 11 residues. The germline CDR1 and CDR2 sequences are DFQATT and SNEGSKA (reference sequence).

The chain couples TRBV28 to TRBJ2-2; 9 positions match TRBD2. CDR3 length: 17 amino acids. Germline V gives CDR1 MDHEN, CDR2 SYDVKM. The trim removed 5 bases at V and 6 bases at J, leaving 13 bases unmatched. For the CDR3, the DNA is TGTGCCAGCAGTCCGGCGGGACTAGCTCCCTCCCCCGGGGAGCTGTTTTTT. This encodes CASSPAGLAPSPGELFF.

CDR3: CASSTQGASEKLFF. CDR3 coding DNA: TGTGCCAGTAGTACACAGGGGGCCTCAGAAAAACTGTTTTTT. The rearrangement uses TRBV19 and TRBJ1-4; 9 nucleotides line up with TRBD1. The CDR3 has 14 residues. Germline lookup yields CDR1 LNHDA and CDR2 SQIVND (reference sequence). The junction had 5 bases not matched to a gene; V was cut back by 4 bases and J by 8 bases.

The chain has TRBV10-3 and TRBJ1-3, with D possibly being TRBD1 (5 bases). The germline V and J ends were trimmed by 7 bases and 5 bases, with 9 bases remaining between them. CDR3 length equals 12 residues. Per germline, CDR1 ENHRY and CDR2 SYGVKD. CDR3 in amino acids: CAITQERNTIYF. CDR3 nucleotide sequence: TGTGCCATCACACAGGAGAGAAACACCATATATTTT.

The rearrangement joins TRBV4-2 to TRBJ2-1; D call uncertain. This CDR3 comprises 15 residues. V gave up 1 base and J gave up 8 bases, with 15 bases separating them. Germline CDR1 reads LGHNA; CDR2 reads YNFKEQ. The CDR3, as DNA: TGTGCCAGCAGCCAAGGAACAGACCTGGACGATGAGCAGTTCTTC. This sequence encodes CASSQGTDLDDEQFF.

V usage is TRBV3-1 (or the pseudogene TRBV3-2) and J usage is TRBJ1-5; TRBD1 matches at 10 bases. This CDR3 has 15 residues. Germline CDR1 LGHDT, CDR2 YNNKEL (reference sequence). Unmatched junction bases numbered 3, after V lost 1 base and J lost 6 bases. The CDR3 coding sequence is TGTGCCAGCAGCCAAGGGACAGGGGGTGGTCAGCCCCAGCATTTT. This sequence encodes CASSQGTGGGQPQHF.

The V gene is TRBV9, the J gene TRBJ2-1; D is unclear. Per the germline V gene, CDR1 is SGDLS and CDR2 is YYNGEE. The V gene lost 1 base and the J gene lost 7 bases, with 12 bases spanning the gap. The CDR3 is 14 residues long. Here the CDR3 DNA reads TGTGCCAGCAGCGTATTGCGGATAAGTAATGAGCAGTTCTTC. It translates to CASSVLRISNEQFF.

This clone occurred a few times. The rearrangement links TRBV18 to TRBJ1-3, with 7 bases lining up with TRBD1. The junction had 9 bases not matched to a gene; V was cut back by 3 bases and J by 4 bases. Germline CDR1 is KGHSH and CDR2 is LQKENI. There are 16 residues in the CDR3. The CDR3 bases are TGTGCCAGCTCACCGGATCAGACAGGGACAGGAAACACCATATATTTT. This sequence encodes CASSPDQTGTGNTIYF.

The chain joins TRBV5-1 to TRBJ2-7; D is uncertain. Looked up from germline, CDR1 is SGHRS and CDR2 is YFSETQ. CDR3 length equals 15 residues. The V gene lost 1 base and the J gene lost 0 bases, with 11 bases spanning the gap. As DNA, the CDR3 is TGCGCCAGCAGCTTGACCCTAGTCCTCTCCTACGAGCAGTACTTC. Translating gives CASSLTLVLSYEQYF.

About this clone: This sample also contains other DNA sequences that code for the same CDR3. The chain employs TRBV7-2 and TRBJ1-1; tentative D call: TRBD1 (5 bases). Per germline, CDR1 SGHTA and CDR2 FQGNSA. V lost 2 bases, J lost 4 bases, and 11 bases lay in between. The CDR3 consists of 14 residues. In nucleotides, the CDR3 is TGTGCCAGCAGCTTATCGGGGGGTGGCACTGAAGCTTTCTTT. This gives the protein CASSLSGGGTEAFF.

The CDR3 reads CASSDDSLSYNEQFF. The CDR3 DNA sequence: TGTGCCAGCAGCGATGACAGCCTGAGTTACAATGAGCAGTTCTTC. This sequence joins TRBV7-3 and TRBJ2-1; tentative D call: TRBD1 (5 bases). Germline-derived CDR1 and CDR2 are SGHTA and FQGTGA. Trimming removed 5 bases at V and 4 bases at J, with 15 bases between. The CDR3 length is 15 residues.

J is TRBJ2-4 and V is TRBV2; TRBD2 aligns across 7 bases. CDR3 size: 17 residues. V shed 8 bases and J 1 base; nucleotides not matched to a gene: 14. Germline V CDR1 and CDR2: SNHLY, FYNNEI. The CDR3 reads CASRGSGLWVAKNIQYF. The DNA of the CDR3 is TGTGCCAGCCGTGGTAGCGGGCTCTGGGTTGCCAAAAACATTCAGTACTTC.

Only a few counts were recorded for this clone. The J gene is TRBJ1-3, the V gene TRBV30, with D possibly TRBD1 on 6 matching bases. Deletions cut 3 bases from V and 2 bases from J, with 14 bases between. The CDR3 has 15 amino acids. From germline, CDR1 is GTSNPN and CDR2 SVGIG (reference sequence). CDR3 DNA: TGTGCCTGGAGGGGCGACAGGCTTGCTGGAAACACCATATATTTT. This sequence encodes CAWRGDRLAGNTIYF.

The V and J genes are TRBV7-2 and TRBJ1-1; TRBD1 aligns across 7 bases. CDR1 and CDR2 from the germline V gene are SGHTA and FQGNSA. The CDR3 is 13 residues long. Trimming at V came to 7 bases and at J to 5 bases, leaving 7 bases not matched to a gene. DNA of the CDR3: TGTGCCAGCACCCGAGGGGGCTGGACTGAAGCTTTCTTT. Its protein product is CASTRGGWTEAFF.

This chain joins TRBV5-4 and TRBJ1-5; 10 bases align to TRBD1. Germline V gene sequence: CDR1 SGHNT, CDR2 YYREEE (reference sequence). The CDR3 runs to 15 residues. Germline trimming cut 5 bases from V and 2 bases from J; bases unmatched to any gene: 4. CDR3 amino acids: CASSHGTGGNQPQHF. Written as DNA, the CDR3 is TGTGCCAGCAGTCACGGGACAGGGGGCAATCAGCCCCAGCATTTT.